The clone carrying this T cell receptor beta chain was seen a few times. Its antigen is unidentified. TCRdb called the reads again in MiXCR, with one record for every CDR3 protein. The sample lists approximately 140,000 distinct CDR3 sequences, 20% to 30% occurring once. This specimen comes from a study of T cell repertoires in cytomegalovirus infection. Findings of the study overall: People with CMV and the relevant HLA were identified by cumulative public TCR beta family frequency. In two of eight donors, the top clonotype was HLA-C-restricted CMV-specific.

The CDR3 is 13 residues long. Deletions cut 0 bases from V and 4 bases from J, with 6 bases between. The germline V gene encodes CDR1 MNHEY and CDR2 SVGAGI. The sample consisted of PBMCs, sequenced either directly or after in vitro stimulation (not recorded which). The TCR was taken from a human donor in good health (CMV status not recorded). Some clones in this sample may be carry-over from other donors' samples. J is TRBJ1-2 and V is TRBV6-5, with D uncertain. The CDR3 sequence is CASSYSVAYGYTF. The CDR3, as DNA: TGTGCCAGCAGTTACTCGGTGGCCTATGGCTACACCTTC.